The present T cell receptor (beta chain) was sequenced within a study of vaccination effects on CD4 cells after COVID-19. As regards this clone: The antigen remains undetermined.

Upon completion of approximately ten days in culture, CD4+ T cells were isolated. Either the BNT162b2 or mRNA-1273 vaccine was given to participants in two doses. Neither prior SARS-CoV-2 infection nor positive nucleocapsid antibodies were present in the vaccine recipients. Study outcomes and limitations: Marked clonal contraction was seen in infection- and vaccine-induced clones late after vaccination.

This CDR3 comprises 19 residues. Trimming took off 1 base at V and 4 bases at J, with 26 bases between the two ends. From germline, CDR1 is SGHNT and CDR2 YYREEE (reference sequence). TCRdb's copy holds only in-frame clones and misses some; the assay was immunoSEQ multiplex PCR. This sample carries approximately 60,000 clones, just under 80% of them seen once, and the ten largest clones take 3.5% to 5%. The chain has TRBV5-4 and TRBJ1-1, with unresolved D. This TCR derives from a human donor who received a COVID-19 vaccine. The sample consisted of CD4+ T cells from PBMCs cultured without peptide, taken after COVID-19 vaccination. DNA for the CDR3: TGTGCCAGCAGCTTGACTCCACGGGCGGAATGGGCTTTTGCCACTGAAGCTTTCTTT. Encoded protein: CASSLTPRAEWAFATEAFF.